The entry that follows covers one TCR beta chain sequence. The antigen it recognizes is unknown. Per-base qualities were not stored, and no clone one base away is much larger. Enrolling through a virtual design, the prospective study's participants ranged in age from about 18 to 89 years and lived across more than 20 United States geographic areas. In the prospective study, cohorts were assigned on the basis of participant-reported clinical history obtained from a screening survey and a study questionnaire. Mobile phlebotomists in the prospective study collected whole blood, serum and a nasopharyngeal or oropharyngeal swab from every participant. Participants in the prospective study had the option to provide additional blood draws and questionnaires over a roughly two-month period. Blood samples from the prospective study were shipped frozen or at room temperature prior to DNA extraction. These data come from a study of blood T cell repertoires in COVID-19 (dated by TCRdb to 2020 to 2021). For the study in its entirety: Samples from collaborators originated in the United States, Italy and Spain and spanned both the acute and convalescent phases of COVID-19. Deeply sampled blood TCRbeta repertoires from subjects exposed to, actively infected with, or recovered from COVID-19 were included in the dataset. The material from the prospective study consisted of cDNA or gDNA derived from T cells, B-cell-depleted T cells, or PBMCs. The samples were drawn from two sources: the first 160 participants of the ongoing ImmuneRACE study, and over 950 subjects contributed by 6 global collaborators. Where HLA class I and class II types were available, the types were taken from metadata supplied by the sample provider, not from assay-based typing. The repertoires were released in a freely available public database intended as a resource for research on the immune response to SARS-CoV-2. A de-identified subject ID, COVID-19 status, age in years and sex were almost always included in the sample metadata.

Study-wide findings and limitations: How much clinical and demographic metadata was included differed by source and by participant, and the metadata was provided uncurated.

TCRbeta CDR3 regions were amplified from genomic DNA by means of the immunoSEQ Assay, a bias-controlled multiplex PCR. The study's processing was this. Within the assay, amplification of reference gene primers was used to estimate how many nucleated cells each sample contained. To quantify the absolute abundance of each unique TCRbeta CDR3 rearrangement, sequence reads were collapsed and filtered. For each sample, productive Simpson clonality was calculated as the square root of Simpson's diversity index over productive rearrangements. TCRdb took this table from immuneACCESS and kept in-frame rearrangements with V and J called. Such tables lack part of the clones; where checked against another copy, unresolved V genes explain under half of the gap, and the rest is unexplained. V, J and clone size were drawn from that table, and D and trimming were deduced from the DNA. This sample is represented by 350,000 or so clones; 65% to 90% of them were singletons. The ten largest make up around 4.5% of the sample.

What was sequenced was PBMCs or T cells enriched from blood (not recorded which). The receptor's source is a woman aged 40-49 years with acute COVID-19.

The sequenced DNA is TGTGCCAGTAGTGTCCTGGACAGCCTCAATCAGCCCCAGCATTTT. Its protein reads: CASSVLDSLNQPQHF. This sequence uses TRBV19 and TRBJ1-5; a tentative D match to TRBD1 spans 6 bases. Sequences LNHDA (CDR1) and SQIVND (CDR2) are obtained from the germline V gene (reference sequence). CDR3 length: 15 amino acids, cysteine to phenylalanine. CDR3 DNA only is kept here, 45 bases in frame from base 1. A distance of 14 bases separates the germline ends of V and J, which lose 5 bases and 3 bases respectively.